The 17 T cell receptor beta chains in this list originate from one sample, sequenced in a study of technical replicates of blood from a few donors. Measured with immunoSEQ multiplex PCR; TCRdb has only the in-frame clones, and not every one. The sample carries around 60,000 clones, 80% to 95% recorded once. Sequences were obtained from PBMCs. These receptors were collected from a human donor in good health. Some clones in this sample may be carry-over from other donors' samples.

This chain's CDR3 is CASSSPGLAGHEQYF. CDR3 DNA sequence: TGCGCCAGCAGCTCCCCGGGACTAGCGGGCCACGAGCAGTACTTC. The chain uses TRBV5-1 and TRBJ2-7, with TRBD2 matching over 12 bases. The germline V gene has CDR1 SGHRS and CDR2 YFSETQ. The CDR3 runs 15 residues. After removal of 3 bases from V and 5 bases from J, the junction contained 6 bases not matched to a gene.

J is TRBJ2-3 and V is TRBV6-5, with D possibly being TRBD2 (5 bases). The germline V gene has CDR1 MNHEY and CDR2 SVGAGI. V was pared by 5 bases and J by 6 bases, with 15 bases between. The CDR3 spans 14 residues. This chain's CDR3 is CASSPTRGCDTQYF. In DNA, the CDR3 is TGTGCCAGCAGTCCAACACGGGGATGTGATACGCAGTATTTT.

The chain couples TRBV9 to TRBJ2-1; 9 bases agree with TRBD1. The CDR3 totals 15 residues. After removal of 3 bases from V and 4 bases from J, the junction contained 5 bases not matched to a gene. Germline V lookup: CDR1 SGDLS, CDR2 YYNGEE. The CDR3 reads CASSGQTGGYNEQFF. Written as DNA, the CDR3 is TGTGCCAGCAGCGGACAGACAGGGGGGTACAATGAGCAGTTCTTC.

This clone was seen only once. J is TRBJ1-3 and V is TRBV6-5; D not resolved. Deletions cut 3 bases from V and 1 base from J, with 4 bases between. CDR3 size: 13 residues. Germline lookup yields CDR1 MNHEY and CDR2 SVGAGI. The CDR3 region is CASSYTSGNTIYF. The DNA of the CDR3 is TGTGCCAGCAGTTATACTTCTGGAAACACCATATATTTT.

The CDR3 DNA sequence: TGTGCCAGCAGCTCGGACAGGGGGTTGATGAGCAATCAGCCCCAGCATTTT. Its translation: CASSSDRGLMSNQPQHF. This chain joins TRBV5-6 and TRBJ1-5; TRBD1 matches at 10 bases. The trim removed 3 bases at V and 1 base at J, leaving 7 bases unmatched. Germline CDR1 and CDR2: SGHDT and YYEEEE. The CDR3 totals 17 residues.

This chain uses TRBV27 with TRBJ1-2, with 8 bases matching TRBD1. The V segment lost 6 bases and the J segment 2 bases; nucleotides outside the gene matches: 5. In germline, CDR1 is MNHEY, CDR2 SMNVEV (reference sequence). This CDR3 has 14 residues. The CDR3 reads CASRRTGTNYGYTF. In DNA form, the CDR3 reads TGTGCCAGCAGAAGGACAGGGACGAACTATGGCTACACCTTC.

The rearrangement joins TRBV18 to TRBJ2-7; 8 bases agree with TRBD1. Germline V gene lookup returns CDR1 KGHSH and CDR2 LQKENI. The V segment lost 3 bases and the J segment 2 bases; nucleotides outside the gene matches: 3. The CDR3 is made up of 14 amino acids. CDR3 sequence: CASSPTGGPYEQYF. In DNA, the CDR3 is TGTGCCAGCTCACCTACAGGGGGACCCTACGAGCAGTACTTC.

J is TRBJ2-1 and V is TRBV7-3, with D possibly TRBD2 on 7 matching bases. The CDR3 runs 17 residues. Per germline, CDR1 SGHTA and CDR2 FQGTGA. V was cut by 1 base and J by 8 bases, with 21 bases left in between. CDR3 residues: CASSLIVSSGGFDEQFF. CDR3 nucleotides: TGTGCCAGCAGCTTAATAGTTAGTTCGGGGGGCTTCGATGAGCAGTTCTTC.

The chain couples TRBV7-9 to TRBJ2-1; no clear D gene. V was pared by 3 bases and J by 9 bases, with 15 bases between. The CDR3 is 14 residues long. Looked up from germline, CDR1 is SEHNR and CDR2 is FQNEAQ (reference sequence). Here the CDR3 reads CASSLPLADGEQFF. For the CDR3, the DNA is TGTGCCAGCAGCTTGCCCCTGGCGGATGGTGAGCAGTTCTTC.

This clone occurred once. The chain recombines TRBV27 with TRBJ2-1; TRBD1 aligns across 9 bases. Germline V lookup: CDR1 MNHEY, CDR2 SMNVEV (reference sequence). This CDR3 spans 17 amino acids. Losses at the gene ends were 4 bases for V and 0 bases for J; bases not matched to a gene: 7. The CDR3 coding sequence is TGTGCCAGCAGTTACCGACAGGGGGGGAGCTCCTACAATGAGCAGTTCTTC. It is translated as CASSYRQGGSSYNEQFF.

This chain joins TRBV7-3 and TRBJ1-1; 11 positions match TRBD1. Germline lookup yields CDR1 SGHTA and CDR2 FQGTGA. The CDR3 runs 15 residues. After removal of 0 bases from V and 5 bases from J, the junction contained 2 bases not matched to a gene. The CDR3 DNA reads TGTGCCAGCAGCTTAACGGGACAGGGGGTAACTGAAGCTTTCTTT. This codes for CASSLTGQGVTEAFF.

J is TRBJ2-7 and V is TRBV7-8, with 8 bases matching TRBD1. The length of the CDR3 is 15 residues. The V gene's germline CDR1 is SGHVS and CDR2 FQNEAQ. The V and J ends lost 5 bases and 5 bases, in that order; junction bases with no gene match: 11. CDR3 sequence (DNA): TGTGCCAGCAGCCCATTGGACAGGGTTCGGGACGAGCAGTACTTC. Protein: CASSPLDRVRDEQYF.

The chain is built from TRBV25-1 and TRBJ2-2; 8 nucleotides line up with TRBD1. Germline V gene data show CDR1 as MGHDK and CDR2 as SYGVNS. The ends lost 1 base at V and 1 base at J; junction bases unmatched: 2. CDR3 length: 16 amino acids. CDR3 region: CASSELGTGNTGELFF. In DNA form, the CDR3 reads TGTGCCAGCAGTGAATTAGGGACAGGGAACACCGGGGAGCTGTTTTTT.

The V gene is TRBV7-9, the J gene TRBJ1-1, with 8 bases that match TRBD1. Trimming at V came to 6 bases and at J to 4 bases, leaving 10 bases not matched to a gene. The CDR3 sequence is 15 residues long. Germline V gene lookup returns CDR1 SEHNR and CDR2 FQNEAQ (reference sequence). The DNA of the CDR3 is TGTGCCAGCAGTTGGCAGGGGGCATCAGGCACTGAAGCTTTCTTT. Translating it yields CASSWQGASGTEAFF.

The table lists this clone with a count of one. V is TRBV15 and J is TRBJ2-5; TRBD2 might be the D (6 bases). Per germline, CDR1 LNHNV and CDR2 YYDKDF (reference sequence). V lost 4 bases to trimming and J lost 4 bases, with 16 bases between them. This CDR3 region has 15 residues. The CDR3 region is CATSKEGGPLETQYF. CDR3 DNA sequence: TGTGCCACCAGCAAAGAAGGAGGGCCACTAGAGACCCAGTACTTC.

The CDR3 region is CASSSDSYGYTF. The CDR3 nucleotides read TGTGCCAGCAGTTCCGACAGCTATGGCTACACCTTC. The V and J genes are TRBV7-6 and TRBJ1-2, with a weak D call TRBD1 (5 bases). CDR3 length: 12 amino acids. Germline V gives CDR1 SGHVS, CDR2 FNYEAQ. V was shortened by 6 bases and J by 4 bases, with 9 bases between the two germline ends.

J is TRBJ2-7 and V is TRBV27; D might be TRBD1 (5 bases). The CDR3 consists of 13 residues. V gave up 10 bases and J gave up 0 bases, with 13 bases separating them. Germline V lookup: CDR1 MNHEY, CDR2 SMNVEV (reference sequence). The chain's CDR3 is CATQGTSSYEQYF. The CDR3 DNA reads as TGTGCCACCCAGGGAACGAGCTCCTACGAGCAGTACTTC.